Shown below are 21 T cell receptor beta chains from a single sample sequenced in a study of cytomegalovirus exposure and HLA in healthy donors. PCR primers comprised 60 Vbeta and 13 Jbeta primers. Method: immunoSEQ multiplex PCR; TCRdb's copy keeps in-frame clones and lacks some. This table has around 130,000 clones, approximately 84% appearing once. The source material was PBMCs. These TCRs come from a woman aged 40 to 50 in good health and CMV-seronegative.

The rearrangement links TRBV9 to TRBJ2-5, with 14 bases fitting TRBD2. TRBJ2-7 explains the end of the DNA better; the J call may be wrong. CDR1 and CDR2 from the germline V gene are SGDLS and YYNGEE. The CDR3 sequence is 16 residues long. CDR3 DNA: TGTGCCAGCAGCCCAACCGGGACTAGCGGGGGTTCCGAGCAGTACTTC. It translates to CASSPTGTSGGSEQYF.

This clone was counted only a few times. This chain joins TRBV7-3 and TRBJ2-3; the match to TRBD2 covers 8 bases. CDR1 and CDR2 (germline): SGHTA, FQGTGA. This CDR3 contains 16 residues. V trimming: 5 bases; J trimming: 4 bases; junction bases outside the gene matches: 11. The CDR3 nucleotides are TGTGCCAGCAGCAGAGGAGCGGGAGCGGGTTCAGATACGCAGTATTTT. Translation gives CASSRGAGAGSDTQYF.

The V gene is TRBV14, the J gene TRBJ2-6, with 8 positions matching TRBD1. Losses at the gene ends were 5 bases for V and 2 bases for J; bases not matched to a gene: 2. CDR1 is SGHDN and CDR2 is FVKESK in the germline V gene. This CDR3 has 15 residues. The CDR3 sequence is CASSLQGAGANVLTF. The CDR3 region has the DNA TGTGCCAGCAGCTTACAGGGGGCTGGGGCCAACGTCCTGACTTTC.

This chain uses TRBV25-1 with TRBJ1-1; 7 bases line up with TRBD1. The CDR3 has 18 residues. The J segment lost 3 bases and the V segment lost 4 bases, leaving 17 bases of the junction unmatched. From germline, CDR1 is MGHDK and CDR2 SYGVNS. CDR3 residues: CASSGPGTARAGDTEAFF. The CDR3 nucleotides are TGTGCCAGCAGTGGACCCGGGACAGCGAGGGCCGGGGACACTGAAGCTTTCTTT. Complete variable domain (other parts from reference TRBV25-1 and TRBJ1-1): EADIYQTPRYLVIGTGKKITLECSQTMGHDKMYWYQQDPGMELHLIHYSYGVNSTEKGDLSSESTVSRIRTEHFPLTLESARPSHTSQYLCASSGPGTARAGDTEAFFGQGTRLTVV.

This clone was found a few times. V gene TRBV7-6 combines with J gene TRBJ2-1; D is undetermined. Germline V lookup: CDR1 SGHVS, CDR2 FNYEAQ. The length of the CDR3 is 13 residues. V lost 5 bases, J lost 8 bases, and 13 bases lay in between. CDR3 DNA: TGTGCCAGCAGCCCCGGCGGCGACTATGAGCAGTTCTTC. It is translated as CASSPGGDYEQFF. The full variable domain, its missing parts supplied by reference TRBV7-6 and TRBJ2-1, is GAGVSQSPRYKVTKRGQDVALRCDPISGHVSLYWYRQALGQGPEFLTYFNYEAQQDKSGLPNDRFSAERPEGSISTLTIQRTEQRDSAMYRCASSPGGDYEQFFGPGTRLTVL.

The chain has TRBV28 and TRBJ1-2; D is unresolved. V shed 4 bases and J shed 5 bases, with 8 bases lying between them. The CDR3 extends over 12 amino acids. From germline, CDR1 is MDHEN and CDR2 SYDVKM. The CDR3 region is CASSSRWYGYTF. CDR3 sequence (DNA): TGTGCCAGCAGTTCTAGGTGGTATGGCTACACCTTC.

The genes are TRBV19 and TRBJ2-2; TRBD2 agrees at 9 bases. The germline CDR1 and CDR2 sequences are LNHDA and SQIVND (reference sequence). The CDR3 totals 16 residues. With V trimmed by 5 bases and J by 5 bases, 9 bases remained unmatched. The CDR3 region has the DNA TGTGCCAGTAGTTCCCAGCGGGAGGCGGGGACCGGGGAGCTGTTTTTT. It encodes CASSSQREAGTGELFF. Complete variable domain (other parts from reference TRBV19 and TRBJ2-2): DGGITQSPKYLFRKEGQNVTLSCEQNLNHDAMYWYRQDPGQGLRLIYYSQIVNDFQKGDIAEGYSVSREKKESFPLTVTSAQKNPTAFYLCASSSQREAGTGELFFGEGSRLTVL.

V and J are TRBV9 and TRBJ2-3, with D possibly being TRBD1 (5 bases). Looked up from germline, CDR1 is SGDLS and CDR2 is YYNGEE. The germline V and J ends were trimmed by 0 bases and 6 bases, with 14 bases remaining between them. This CDR3 region has 15 residues. CDR3 bases: TGTGCCAGCAGCGTAGTACCGCAGGGCATTGATACGCAGTATTTT. Protein product: CASSVVPQGIDTQYF.

On this clone itself: Distinct nucleotide sequences in the sample also encode this CDR3. CDR3 nucleotides: TGTGCCAGCAGTTTAGGACAGTACTCTGGAAACACCATATATTTT. Translation gives CASSLGQYSGNTIYF. The rearrangement links TRBV28 to TRBJ1-3, with a tentative D call TRBD1 (6 bases). Trimming shortened V by 2 bases and J by 0 bases, and 8 bases separated the two germline ends. In germline, CDR1 is MDHEN, CDR2 SYDVKM. There are 15 residues in the CDR3.

The DNA for the CDR3 is TGCGCCAGCAGCTCCGCTAGCGGGAGCTCCTACAATGAGCAGTTCTTC. It encodes CASSSASGSSYNEQFF. J is TRBJ2-1 and V is TRBV5-1; 10 positions match TRBD2. Germline lookup yields CDR1 SGHRS and CDR2 YFSETQ. V lost 3 bases, J lost 0 bases, and 3 bases stayed unmatched. CDR3 length: 16 amino acids.

The chain is built from TRBV5-1 and TRBJ1-5; D not resolved. Trimming took 1 base from V and 5 from J, leaving 10 bases between them. The CDR3 consists of 14 residues. Germline V gene sequence: CDR1 SGHRS, CDR2 YFSETQ. The CDR3 region has the DNA TGCGCCAGCAGCTTGTGGCCCGTCGATCAGCCCCAGCATTTT. Its translation: CASSLWPVDQPQHF.

This clone appeared a few times. The rearrangement joins TRBV6-1 to TRBJ2-7, with TRBD1 matching over 7 bases. The CDR3 covers 15 residues. The junction had 8 bases not matched to a gene; V was cut back by 3 bases and J by 3 bases. Germline CDR1 reads MNHNS; CDR2 reads SASEGT. Written as DNA, the CDR3 is TGTGCCAGCAGTGAGGGCAGGGGGATCATCTACGAGCAGTACTTC. It codes for CASSEGRGIIYEQYF.

Turning to this clone: One junction end disagrees with the germline gene, perhaps due to a read error. V is TRBV5-1 and J is TRBJ1-1, with D maybe TRBD1 (5 bases). The CDR3 is 13 amino acids. Germline V gene lookup returns CDR1 SGHRS and CDR2 YFSETQ. In DNA, the CDR3 is TGCGCCAGCAGTTTGCCAGGGAACCCTGAAGCTTTCTTT. This sequence encodes CASSLPGNPEAFF.

This clone was recorded once. In nucleotides, the CDR3 is TGTGCCAGCAGCCCAGCCCCGGGACAGCTATTAACTGAAGCTTTCTTT. Its translation: CASSPAPGQLLTEAFF. This chain links TRBV11-3 with TRBJ1-1, with 7 nucleotides matching TRBD1. The CDR3 has 16 residues. V lost 5 bases to trimming and J lost 5 bases; unmatched junction nucleotides: 14. Looked up from germline, CDR1 is SGHNT and CDR2 is YENEEA.

This clone was seen just once. The rearrangement joins TRBV27 to TRBJ2-1, with TRBD1 matching 9 bases. CDR1 and CDR2 from the germline V gene are MNHEY and SMNVEV (reference sequence). The CDR3 sequence is 15 residues long. The V and J ends lost 6 bases and 6 bases, in that order; junction bases with no gene match: 9. CDR3 nucleotides: TGTGCCAGCAGAGCAACAGGGGGCGCGGGCAATGAGCAGTTCTTC. Translated: CASRATGGAGNEQFF.

The genes are TRBV5-1 and TRBJ2-6; D is uncertain. The V and J ends lost 4 bases and 4 bases respectively, with 9 bases between them. Germline V gene lookup returns CDR1 SGHRS and CDR2 YFSETQ. There are 14 residues in the CDR3. CDR3 in DNA: TGCGCCAGCAGCCCGGTCCCGGGGGCCAACGTCCTGACTTTC. It encodes CASSPVPGANVLTF.

V is TRBV27 and J is TRBJ2-1; 8 bases are shared with TRBD2. Per the germline V gene, CDR1 is MNHEY and CDR2 is SMNVEV (reference sequence). Trimming at V came to 3 bases and at J to 6 bases, leaving 7 bases not matched to a gene. The CDR3 is 15 amino acids. CDR3 region: CASSFLLGTSNEQFF. In nucleotides, the CDR3 is TGTGCCAGCAGTTTCCTATTAGGGACTAGCAATGAGCAGTTCTTC.

The V call is TRBV19, the J call TRBJ2-5; no firm D call. Germline values: CDR1 LNHDA, CDR2 SQIVND (reference sequence). This CDR3 comprises 11 residues. V was clipped by 5 bases and J by 9 bases, with 10 bases between them. The CDR3 region has the DNA TGTGCCAGTAGTGGCCCCGGGTCCCAGTACTTC. Amino acid sequence: CASSGPGSQYF.

The rearrangement uses TRBV2 and TRBJ1-1; D is uncertain. This CDR3 spans 13 amino acids. CDR1 is SNHLY and CDR2 is FYNNEI in the germline V gene. The ends were cut back, 10 bases at V and 0 bases at J, with 12 bases in the middle. CDR3 protein: CATNREVNTEAFF. CDR3 coding DNA: TGTGCCACCAACCGGGAAGTGAACACTGAAGCTTTCTTT.

The DNA for the CDR3 is TGTGCCTGGAGTGTTGGGGGGATCCTCCCCTCCTACGAGCAGTACTTC. This codes for CAWSVGGILPSYEQYF. The chain combines TRBV30 with TRBJ2-7; the D gene is possibly TRBD2 (6 bases). Germline-derived CDR1 and CDR2 are GTSNPN and SVGIG (reference sequence). The CDR3 consists of 16 residues. V lost 0 bases and J 0 bases, leaving 15 bases between the germline ends.

This chain uses TRBV11-2 with TRBJ1-2; D ambiguous. The CDR3 spans 14 residues. Germline lookup yields CDR1 SGHAT and CDR2 FQNNGV. Trimming shortened V by 4 bases and J by 0 bases, and 9 bases separated the two germline ends. CDR3 in amino acids: CASSSPRANYGYTF. In nucleotides, the CDR3 is TGTGCCAGCAGCTCCCCCCGGGCTAACTATGGCTACACCTTC.